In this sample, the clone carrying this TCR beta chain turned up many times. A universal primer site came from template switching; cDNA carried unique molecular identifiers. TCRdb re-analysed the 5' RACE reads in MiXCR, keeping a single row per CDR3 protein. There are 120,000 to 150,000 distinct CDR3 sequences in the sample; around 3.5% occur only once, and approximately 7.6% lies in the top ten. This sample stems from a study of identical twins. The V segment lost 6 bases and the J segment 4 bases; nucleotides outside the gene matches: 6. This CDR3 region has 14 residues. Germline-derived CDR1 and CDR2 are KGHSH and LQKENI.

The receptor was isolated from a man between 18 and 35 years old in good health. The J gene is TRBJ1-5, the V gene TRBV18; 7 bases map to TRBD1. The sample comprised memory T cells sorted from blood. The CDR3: CASSLGTENQPQHF. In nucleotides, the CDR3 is TGTGCCAGCTCCCTAGGGACAGAAAATCAGCCCCAGCATTTT.